The clone carrying this T cell receptor (beta chain) was detected once. The V gene lost 2 bases and the J gene lost 1 base, with 12 bases spanning the gap. From germline, CDR1 is SGHDT and CDR2 YYEEEE. The CDR3 spans 16 residues. The data belong to a study of OX40 agonist ivuxolimab in advanced cancers. Study summary: Every 2 weeks, ivuxolimab was infused into the patients intravenously at between 0.01 and 10 mg/kg.

Libraries were prepared by immunoSEQ multiplex PCR; TCRdb keeps only in-frame clonotypes and omits some of them. The sample records fewer than 100,000 clones, approximately 90% being singletons. The material sequenced was CD4+ or CD8+ T cells sorted from blood, taken in a trial of the OX40 agonist ivuxolimab. The receptor was derived from an adult with an advanced solid tumor such as melanoma, head and neck, liver or kidney cancer. J is TRBJ2-2 and V is TRBV5-6, with no clear D. The CDR3 reads CASSFIGQWNTGELFF. CDR3 sequence (DNA): TGTGCCAGCAGCTTCATAGGCCAGTGGAACACCGGGGAGCTGTTTTTT. Drawing the rest from reference TRBV5-6 and TRBJ2-2, the complete variable domain is DAGVTQSPTHLIKTRGQQVTLRCSPKSGHDTVSWYQQALGQGPQFIFQYYEEEERQRGNFPDRFSGHQFPNYSSELNVNALLLGDSALYLCASSFIGQWNTGELFFGEGSRLTVL.